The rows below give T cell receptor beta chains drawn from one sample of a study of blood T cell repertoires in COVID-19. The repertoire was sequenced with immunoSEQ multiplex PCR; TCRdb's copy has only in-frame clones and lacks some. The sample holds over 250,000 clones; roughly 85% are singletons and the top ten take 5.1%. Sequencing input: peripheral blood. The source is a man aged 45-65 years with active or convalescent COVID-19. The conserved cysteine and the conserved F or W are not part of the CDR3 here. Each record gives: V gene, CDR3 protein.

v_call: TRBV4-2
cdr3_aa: ASSPSIGGGTDTQY

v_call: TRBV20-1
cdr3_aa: SVQGAGEAF

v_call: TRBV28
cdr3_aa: ASSRPPTGIYEQY

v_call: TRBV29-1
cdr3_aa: SVGRASYEQY

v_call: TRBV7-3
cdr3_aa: ASSLGTSRLNEQF

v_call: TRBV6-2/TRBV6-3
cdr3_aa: ASSYRVTDTQY

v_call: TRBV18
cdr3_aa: ASSPRAGARETQY

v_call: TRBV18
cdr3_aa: ASSPPSGLGGNIQY

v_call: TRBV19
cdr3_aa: ASSIESGSYGYT

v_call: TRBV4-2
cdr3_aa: ASARSGISPYNEQF

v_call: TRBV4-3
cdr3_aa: ASSQDRAGSNQPQH

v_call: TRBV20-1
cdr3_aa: SAVLLESQY

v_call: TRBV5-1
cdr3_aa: ASSLRLAGSETQY

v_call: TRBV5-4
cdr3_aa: ASSLVLAGVNEQF

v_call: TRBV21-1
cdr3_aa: ASSKLLRPGLRASSSYNSPLH

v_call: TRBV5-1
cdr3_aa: ASSSTDPPYYGYT

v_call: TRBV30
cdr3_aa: AWSEEIAGEQY

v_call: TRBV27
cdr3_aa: ASSFGGARAF

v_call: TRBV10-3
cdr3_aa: AISESGPPFSIYGYT

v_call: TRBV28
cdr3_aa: ASRGGVYNQPQH

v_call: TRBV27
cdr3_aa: ASRRGRGANTGELF

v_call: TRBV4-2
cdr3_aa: ASSRLQGVSEAF

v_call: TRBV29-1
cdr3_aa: SVERNRGQGYEQY

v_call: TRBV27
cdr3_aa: ASSLTGRGTEAF

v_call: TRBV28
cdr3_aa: ASIGGSSYEQY